The next 6 T cell receptor beta chains were all read from a single sample in a study of identical twins. TCRdb reprocessed the 5' RACE reads via MiXCR and lists one record per CDR3 protein. The repertoire holds fewer than 650,000 distinct CDR3 sequences, with more than 9% as singletons. These data are also associated with another study on yellow fever vaccine responses in identical twins.

The sequencing input was PBMCs. The source of these receptors is a woman younger than 35 in good health.

This clonotype was counted a few times. The chain uses TRBV27 and TRBJ2-7; tentatively, D is TRBD1 (5 bases). Germline V gives CDR1 MNHEY, CDR2 SMNVEV (reference sequence). The CDR3 extends over 16 amino acids. Trimming left V 4 bases short and J 3 bases short, with 19 bases between. CDR3 residues: CASSYSRAQGVYEQYF. The DNA for the CDR3 is TGTGCCAGCAGTTACTCCCGCGCCCAGGGCGTCTACGAGCAGTACTTC.

V and J are TRBV11-2 and TRBJ2-2, with D possibly TRBD2 on 5 matching bases. Germline V lookup: CDR1 SGHAT, CDR2 FQNNGV. V lost 3 bases, J lost 6 bases, and 11 bases lay in between. This CDR3 comprises 14 residues. CDR3 DNA sequence: TGTGCCAGCAGCTTCGTAGTGCGGGCCGGGGAGCTGTTTTTT. Encoded protein: CASSFVVRAGELFF.

This clonotype was seen a handful of times. This chain links TRBV5-5 with TRBJ2-1; TRBD2 might be the D (6 bases). The V and J ends lost 3 bases and 7 bases respectively, with 14 bases between them. The CDR3 length is 14 residues. CDR1 is SGHKS, CDR2 YYEKEE, per germline (reference sequence). The DNA for the CDR3 is TGTGCCAGCAGCTCGCGGAGGGCCGGGAATGAGCAGTTCTTC. It codes for CASSSRRAGNEQFF.

The CDR3 bases are TGTGCCAGCAGCTTTTTGGCGACGCTTAATCAACCTTTCAATGAGCAGTTCTTC. The encoded protein is CASSFLATLNQPFNEQFF. The chain combines TRBV11-2 with TRBJ2-1; D ambiguous. CDR1 and CDR2 (germline): SGHAT, FQNNGV. This CDR3 comprises 18 residues. V shed 3 bases and J shed 6 bases, with 24 bases lying between them.

This clonotype was seen more than once but under ten times. The chain recombines TRBV5-1 with TRBJ1-3, with D hard to call. The CDR3 runs to 17 residues. Germline values: CDR1 SGHRS, CDR2 YFSETQ. V shed 4 bases and J shed 0 bases, with 17 bases lying between them. In DNA, the CDR3 is TGCGCCAGCAGCCCGGTCTGGGGTAGGGACTCTGGAAACACCATATATTTT. Translated: CASSPVWGRDSGNTIYF.

This clonotype was recorded many times. The chain links TRBV10-3 to TRBJ1-2, with D unresolved. Germline V gene data show CDR1 as ENHRY and CDR2 as SYGVKD. V dropped 4 bases and J dropped 5 bases, with 14 bases sitting between them. The CDR3 runs 14 residues. DNA of the CDR3: TGTGCCATCAGTGGTCAGGAAGGGAATTATGGCTACACCTTC. It is translated as CAISGQEGNYGYTF.